This is a list of T cell receptor beta chains from one sample in a study of human T cells and chemical hapten exposure. TCRdb passed the RACE reads through MiXCR, listing each CDR3 protein once. In the table there are over 30,000 distinct CDR3 sequences, 7.5% to 8% of which are singletons. Material: whole blood, obtained in connection with sensitization to the hapten diphenylcyclopropenone (DPC). The receptors were gathered from a woman in her forties or fifties with alopecia areata. Some clones in this sample may be carry-over from other donors' samples. CDR3s include the opening cysteine and the closing phenylalanine or tryptophan. D genes are given only for firm matches. For some rows the clone size is stated as once, few or many, or as a class when expanded; others skip it.

v_gene: TRBV20-1
j_gene: TRBJ2-1
abundance: few
d_gene: -
CDR3aa: CSAAFSREQFF
CDR3nt: TGCAGTGCAGCTTTCTCCCGGGAGCAGTTCTTC

v_gene: TRBV28
j_gene: TRBJ2-5
abundance: -
d_gene: -
CDR3aa: CASSSGTPGTQYF
CDR3nt: TGTGCCAGCAGTTCCGGGACTCCCGGGACCCAGTACTTC

v_gene: TRBV27
j_gene: TRBJ1-5
abundance: -
d_gene: TRBD1
CDR3aa: CASRRQGNQPQHF
CDR3nt: TGTGCCAGCAGACGACAGGGGAATCAGCCCCAGCATTTT

v_gene: TRBV6-2/TRBV6-3
j_gene: TRBJ2-7
abundance: many
d_gene: TRBD2
CDR3aa: CASSTTRGRSYEQYF
CDR3nt: TGTGCCAGCAGTACCACCCGCGGGAGGTCCTACGAGCAGTACTTC

v_gene: TRBV6-2/TRBV6-3
j_gene: TRBJ2-3
abundance: -
d_gene: TRBD2
CDR3aa: CASSYTSGRPDTQYF
CDR3nt: TGTGCCAGCAGTTATACTAGCGGGAGACCAGATACGCAGTATTTT

v_gene: TRBV9
j_gene: TRBJ1-5
abundance: many
d_gene: -
CDR3aa: CASSEWDSNQPQHF
CDR3nt: TGTGCCAGCAGCGAGTGGGATAGCAATCAGCCCCAGCATTTT

v_gene: TRBV6-2/TRBV6-3
j_gene: TRBJ2-3
abundance: many
d_gene: TRBD2
CDR3aa: CASSSGLAGPTDTQYF
CDR3nt: TGTGCCAGCAGTTCCGGACTAGCGGGCCCCACAGATACGCAGTATTTT

v_gene: TRBV7-3
j_gene: TRBJ2-7
abundance: -
d_gene: -
CDR3aa: CASSARDRGTYEQYF
CDR3nt: TGTGCCAGCAGCGCCCGGGACCGGGGGACCTACGAGCAGTACTTC

v_gene: TRBV29-1
j_gene: TRBJ2-5
abundance: few
d_gene: -
CDR3aa: CSIDSPSQETQYF
CDR3nt: TGCAGCATAGACAGTCCCTCCCAAGAGACCCAGTACTTC

v_gene: TRBV11-1
j_gene: TRBJ2-1
abundance: -
d_gene: TRBD2
CDR3aa: CASSLLPAGGHKFF
CDR3nt: TGTGCCAGCAGCTTACTTCCGGCGGGAGGGCACAAGTTCTTC

v_gene: TRBV7-2
j_gene: TRBJ2-3
abundance: many
d_gene: TRBD2
CDR3aa: CASSATSVSTDTQYF
CDR3nt: TGTGCCAGCAGCGCTACTAGCGTCTCCACAGATACGCAGTATTTT

v_gene: TRBV2
j_gene: TRBJ1-6
abundance: many
d_gene: TRBD1
CDR3aa: CASRPATGENSPLHF
CDR3nt: TGTGCCAGCAGGCCCGCGACAGGGGAAAATTCACCCCTCCACTTT

v_gene: TRBV5-1
j_gene: TRBJ2-7
abundance: many
d_gene: -
CDR3aa: CASGEGLSYEQYF
CDR3nt: TGCGCCAGCGGAGAGGGCCTCTCCTACGAGCAGTACTTC

v_gene: TRBV5-4
j_gene: TRBJ2-7
abundance: many
d_gene: -
CDR3aa: CASSLLRGYEQYF
CDR3nt: TGTGCCAGCAGCCTCTTACGGGGGTACGAGCAGTACTTC

v_gene: TRBV30
j_gene: TRBJ2-2
abundance: many
d_gene: -
CDR3aa: CAWSVRSRDTGELFF
CDR3nt: TGTGCCTGGAGTGTACGGAGCAGGGACACCGGGGAGCTGTTTTTT

v_gene: TRBV20-1
j_gene: TRBJ2-1
abundance: few
d_gene: -
CDR3aa: CSASDRGNEQFF
CDR3nt: TGCAGTGCTAGTGATAGGGGGAATGAGCAGTTCTTC

v_gene: TRBV24-1
j_gene: TRBJ2-7
abundance: -
d_gene: -
CDR3aa: CATSRGPEQYF
CDR3nt: TGTGCCACCAGTCGGGGCCCGGAGCAGTACTTC

v_gene: TRBV5-1
j_gene: TRBJ2-1
abundance: many
d_gene: TRBD2
CDR3aa: CASSSGGNDEQFF
CDR3nt: TGCGCCAGCAGCTCGGGGGGTAATGATGAGCAGTTCTTC

v_gene: TRBV7-2
j_gene: TRBJ1-4
abundance: many
d_gene: -
CDR3aa: CASSSGFIATNEKLFF
CDR3nt: TGTGCCAGCAGCTCTGGGTTCATTGCAACTAATGAAAAACTGTTTTTT

v_gene: TRBV11-2
j_gene: TRBJ1-1
abundance: many
d_gene: -
CDR3aa: CASSSGLNTEAFF
CDR3nt: TGTGCCAGCAGCTCCGGACTGAACACTGAAGCTTTCTTT

v_gene: TRBV7-6
j_gene: TRBJ1-5
abundance: -
d_gene: -
CDR3aa: CASSFRDGDQPQHF
CDR3nt: TGTGCCAGCAGCTTCCGGGACGGTGATCAGCCCCAGCATTTT

v_gene: TRBV5-1
j_gene: TRBJ2-3
abundance: many
d_gene: -
CDR3aa: CASCYWGRSPDTQYF
CDR3nt: TGCGCCAGCTGTTATTGGGGGCGAAGTCCCGATACGCAGTATTTT

v_gene: TRBV20-1
j_gene: TRBJ2-5
abundance: many
d_gene: TRBD1
CDR3aa: CSAIQGGGQETQYF
CDR3nt: TGCAGTGCTATACAGGGGGGCGGTCAAGAGACCCAGTACTTC

v_gene: TRBV30
j_gene: TRBJ1-4
abundance: many
d_gene: -
CDR3aa: CAWSGPDEKLFF
CDR3nt: TGTGCCTGGAGTGGGCCGGATGAAAAACTGTTTTTT

v_gene: TRBV6-5
j_gene: TRBJ2-7
abundance: many
d_gene: TRBD2
CDR3aa: CASSSPFSGSYEQYF
CDR3nt: TGTGCCAGCAGTTCCCCTTTTAGCGGGAGCTACGAGCAGTACTTC

v_gene: TRBV28
j_gene: TRBJ2-3
abundance: -
d_gene: -
CDR3aa: CASSPIRGRAFTDTQYF
CDR3nt: TGTGCCAGCAGTCCGATCAGGGGAAGGGCTTTCACAGATACGCAGTATTTT

v_gene: TRBV25-1
j_gene: TRBJ1-2
abundance: many
d_gene: -
CDR3aa: CASSATAYGYTF
CDR3nt: TGTGCCAGCAGTGCGACAGCCTATGGCTACACCTTC

v_gene: TRBV18
j_gene: TRBJ2-7
abundance: many
d_gene: -
CDR3aa: CASSPQMDEQYF
CDR3nt: TGTGCCAGCTCACCACAGATGGACGAGCAGTACTTC

v_gene: TRBV20-1
j_gene: TRBJ2-3
abundance: many
d_gene: TRBD1
CDR3aa: CSAREWTGGADTQYF
CDR3nt: TGCAGTGCTAGGGAATGGACAGGGGGAGCAGATACGCAGTATTTT

v_gene: TRBV7-9
j_gene: TRBJ1-6
abundance: few
d_gene: -
CDR3aa: CASSSGLPNLHF
CDR3nt: TGTGCCAGCAGTTCCGGGCTTCCGAACCTCCACTTT

v_gene: TRBV15
j_gene: TRBJ2-3
abundance: many
d_gene: TRBD2
CDR3aa: CATSPASGREGRDTQYF
CDR3nt: TGTGCCACCAGCCCTGCTTCGGGGCGGGAGGGGAGAGATACGCAGTATTTT

v_gene: TRBV29-1
j_gene: TRBJ2-7
abundance: many
d_gene: -
CDR3aa: CSASRDSVAEQYF
CDR3nt: TGCAGCGCTTCTAGGGACTCTGTAGCCGAGCAGTACTTC

v_gene: TRBV29-1
j_gene: TRBJ1-4
abundance: many
d_gene: TRBD1
CDR3aa: CSVQGVEKLFF
CDR3nt: TGCAGCGTCCAGGGGGTTGAAAAACTGTTTTTT

v_gene: TRBV19
j_gene: TRBJ2-1
abundance: many
d_gene: TRBD2
CDR3aa: CASSIGGSRDEQFF
CDR3nt: TGTGCCAGTAGTATAGGCGGGAGTAGGGATGAGCAGTTCTTC

v_gene: TRBV12-3/TRBV12-4
j_gene: TRBJ1-4
abundance: -
d_gene: -
CDR3aa: CASSLGAPNEKLFF
CDR3nt: TGTGCCAGCAGCCTTGGTGCGCCTAATGAAAAACTGTTTTTT

v_gene: TRBV12-5
j_gene: TRBJ2-2
abundance: many
d_gene: -
CDR3aa: CASGHLGGPGELFF
CDR3nt: TGTGCTAGTGGTCACCTCGGGGGGCCCGGGGAGCTGTTTTTT

v_gene: TRBV7-2
j_gene: TRBJ2-1
abundance: few
d_gene: -
CDR3aa: CASSLRGDNEQFF
CDR3nt: TGTGCCAGCAGCTTAAGGGGCGACAATGAGCAGTTCTTC

v_gene: TRBV4-3
j_gene: TRBJ2-2
abundance: many
d_gene: -
CDR3aa: CASSQVGGTGELFF
CDR3nt: TGCGCCAGCAGCCAAGTCGGGGGCACCGGGGAGCTGTTTTTT

v_gene: TRBV5-1
j_gene: TRBJ2-1
abundance: many
d_gene: -
CDR3aa: CASSQEGTNYDEQFF
CDR3nt: TGCGCCAGCAGCCAGGAAGGGACAAACTACGATGAGCAGTTCTTC

v_gene: TRBV10-2
j_gene: TRBJ2-1
abundance: many
d_gene: TRBD2
CDR3aa: CASRGLAGVTYNEQFF
CDR3nt: TGCGCCAGCAGGGGACTAGCGGGAGTAACCTACAATGAGCAGTTCTTC

v_gene: TRBV11-2
j_gene: TRBJ1-3
abundance: many
d_gene: -
CDR3aa: CASSRQRQQDSGNTIYF
CDR3nt: TGTGCCAGCAGCCGCCAGAGACAGCAAGACTCTGGAAACACCATATATTTT

v_gene: TRBV2
j_gene: TRBJ2-7
abundance: few
d_gene: TRBD2
CDR3aa: CASSEQGGRAPEQYF
CDR3nt: TGTGCCAGCAGTGAACAGGGCGGGAGGGCCCCCGAGCAGTACTTC

v_gene: TRBV3-1
j_gene: TRBJ1-5
abundance: many
d_gene: TRBD1
CDR3aa: CASSPRTGDQQPQHF
CDR3nt: TGTGCCAGCAGCCCCCGGACAGGGGATCAACAGCCCCAGCATTTT

v_gene: TRBV28
j_gene: TRBJ2-6
abundance: many
d_gene: TRBD1
CDR3aa: CASSQTGTGANVLTF
CDR3nt: TGTGCCAGCAGCCAGACAGGGACTGGGGCCAACGTCCTGACTTTC

v_gene: TRBV10-3
j_gene: TRBJ2-2
abundance: many
d_gene: -
CDR3aa: CAISESGLATGELFF
CDR3nt: TGTGCCATCAGTGAGTCCGGGCTAGCCACCGGGGAGCTGTTTTTT

v_gene: TRBV5-4
j_gene: TRBJ2-2
abundance: few
d_gene: -
CDR3aa: CASSLGRPNTGELFF
CDR3nt: TGTGCCAGCAGCTTGGGGCGGCCCAACACCGGGGAGCTGTTTTTT

v_gene: TRBV24-1
j_gene: TRBJ2-2
abundance: -
d_gene: TRBD2
CDR3aa: CATQRGVGVAGELFF
CDR3nt: TGTGCCACCCAGCGGGGGGTTGGAGTTGCCGGGGAGCTGTTTTTT

v_gene: TRBV7-9
j_gene: TRBJ2-5
abundance: many
d_gene: TRBD2
CDR3aa: CASSYGLGETQYF
CDR3nt: TGTGCCAGCAGCTATGGACTAGGAGAGACCCAGTACTTC

v_gene: TRBV28
j_gene: TRBJ2-7
abundance: -
d_gene: -
CDR3aa: CAITKQEPYEQYF
CDR3nt: TGTGCCATCACAAAACAGGAACCCTACGAGCAGTACTTC